The TCR beta chain described here comes from a study of T cell responses to AZD1222 COVID-19 vaccine. The assay was immunoSEQ multiplex PCR, and TCRdb's table has in-frame clones only and misses some. Of roughly 33,000 clones listed, 75% to 85% were seen once; the top ten hold roughly 4%. The CDR3 totals 12 residues. V was clipped by 6 bases and J by 5 bases, with 11 bases between them. The sequenced sample was peripheral blood, obtained 28 days after the second AZD1222 dose. The rearrangement uses TRBV12-3 or TRBV12-4 and TRBJ2-7; D perhaps matches TRBD1 (5 bases). The sequence derives from an adult who received the AZD1222 COVID-19 vaccine. CDR3 sequence: CASSRARDEQYF. The CDR3 DNA is TGTGCCAGCAGCAGGGCAAGGGACGAGCAGTACTTC.